The T cell receptor (beta chain) under discussion was sequenced for a study of persistence of HIV-infected CD4 T cells (dated by TCRdb to between 2020 and 2021). With regard to the full study: CMV- and HIV-1 Gag-responding CD4+ T cells were isolated from ART-treated individuals so that antigen-driven clonal expansion of HIV-1-infected cells could be examined. TCRbeta sequencing assessed the clonality of all cells in each sorted population, while proviral sequencing assessed the clonality of infected cells. Apart from a couple of participants who underwent leukapheresis at a single time point, peripheral blood samples of up to about 180 mL were collected from participants at multiple time points. For the TCR cluster analysis across participants, fewer than ten participants were included for CMV and more than 5 participants for Gag. Participants had been on suppressive ART for a median of about eight years. The study at large found these results: Antigen-responding cells were enriched for degenerate expanded CDR3beta sequences, which suggests convergent selection of CD4+ responses to CMV and Gag. Significantly lower TCRbeta richness was observed in CMV- and Gag-responding cells than in anti-CD3/anti-CD28-responding cells, and higher oligoclonality was observed in CMV-responding cells than in CD3/CD28-stimulated and Gag-responding cells. Few individuals were included in the study, and only a limited range of antigens was tested. Restriction of bulk TCR analyses to the rare CMV-responding cells that actually carried HIV-1 proviruses was not possible. Within the same sorted populations, TCR oligoclonality correlated with proviral oligoclonality.

Comment on this clone: There is no known antigen for this receptor. The record has no base qualities; no much larger clone is one base away.

The intended sense of this specimen's treatment or condition label: suppressive antiretroviral therapy. A pool of overlapping HIV-1 Gag 15-mer peptides, at 0.8 to 1 ug per peptide per mL, was used to stimulate the cells. Nonresponding CD40L-negative CD69-negative CD45RO-high memory CD4+ T cells were sorted as memory populations depleted of antigen-responding cells. Participants were HIV-1-infected adults who started suppressive ART during chronic infection. For at least 4 years, the participants' plasma HIV-1 RNA had been undetectable, below 50 copies/mL. To be included, participants needed a CD4+ T cell count above 400 cells/uL and a positive CMV serology. Before stimulation, PBMCs were isolated using density centrifugation and depleted of CD8+ T cells. For approximately 17 hours, CD8-depleted PBMCs were stimulated with anti-CD28/CD49d costimulation, a CD40-blocking antibody, and enfuvirtide, which was added to prevent new infections. Cells were sorted on a Beckman Coulter MoFlo Legacy or XDP sorter, with propidium iodide excluding dead cells. The QIAamp DNA Mini Kit was used for genomic DNA extraction from samples above one million cells, and the Quick-DNA Microprep Kit was used otherwise.

The immunoSEQ hsTCRB assay version 4, run in survey mode, was used to sequence TCRbeta repertoires from genomic DNA. For TCRbeta sequencing, genomic DNA was diluted to roughly 10 ng/uL, and up to about 1 ug was used per sample. On the study's bioinformatics: TCRbeta data were analyzed in ImmunoSeq Analyzer 3.0, with diversity computed on productive nucleotide rearrangements. Using the Immunarch R package, lower-bound TCR diversity was estimated with the improved Chao index and clonality was estimated with the Gini coefficient. Different nucleotide rearrangements encoding the same CDR3beta amino acid sequence were treated as distinct clonotypes. TCRbeta sequences significantly enriched in antigen-responding cells relative to anti-CD3/anti-CD28-activated cells were identified by differential abundance analysis. Using predicted peptide-MHC specificity as the basis, GLIPH2 grouped TCRs into clusters, both for each participant individually and for the merged data sets that combined participants. Entries here come from immuneACCESS through TCRdb and include only in-frame sequences with V and J called. Some clones fail to appear in such tables; in the studies checked, an unresolved V gene covers under half of the shortfall, and the cause of the remainder is unknown. The V and J calls and clone size were taken over from that table, and D and trimming were inferred from the DNA. Present in this sample are roughly 32,000 clones, 82% of which were seen just once. The ten top clones hold over 15% of the sample.

The CDR3 holds 12 amino acids from the cysteine to the phenylalanine. Only the CDR3 part of the read is kept: 36 bases, read in frame from the first base. The germline V gene gives CDR1 as MGHDK and CDR2 as SYGVNS. Trimming takes 7 bases from V and 6 bases from J, and the germline ends sit 12 bases apart. Sample: CD4+ T cells sorted from PBMCs after approximately 19-hour stimulation, taken from a patient who received antiretroviral therapy. The cell subset or site label for this specimen denotes: CD40L-CD69- CD45RO-high memory CD4 T cells not responding to Gag peptides. The TCR sequence derives from an adult woman with HIV who was CMV-seropositive. Recombination joined TRBV25-1 with TRBJ1-1, with TRBD1 tentatively as D gene (6 bases match). This receptor has the CDR3 CASTQGLAEAFF. Read as DNA, the sequence is TGTGCCAGCACCCAGGGGTTGGCTGAAGCTTTCTTT.